This TCR beta chain was captured in a study of T cells in Graves' hyperthyroidism and ophthalmopathy. This clonotype appeared many times. RNA transcripts gave rise to amplified TCR beta CDR3 regions. HTBI primers were used for first-round RT-PCR of the TCR CDR3. From the multiplex PCR reads, TCRdb called clonotypes with MiXCR, one entry per CDR3 protein. Of roughly 200,000 distinct CDR3 sequences listed, about 15% are singletons. The source of this sequence is a woman in her forties or fifties with Graves' hyperthyroidism. Sequenced sample: blood.

The CDR3 region has the DNA TGCAGCGTCCCCACTAGCGGGGGTTCGGGGGGGAATACGCAGTATTTT. Amino acids: CSVPTSGGSGGNTQYF. This chain connects TRBV29-1 to TRBJ2-3; 11 bases fit TRBD2. There are 16 residues in the CDR3. J was trimmed by 7 bases and V by 6 bases; bases with no gene match: 15. CDR1 and CDR2 from the germline V gene are SQVTM and ANQGSEA.